This T cell receptor (beta chain) was recovered during a study of shared clonotypes between healthy human individuals. Positive CCR7 selection of CD45RO-negative cells yielded the naive CD8 cells, and terminally differentiated effector memory CD45RA+ cells were excluded. All the donors were Caucasian adults who lived in Nashville, Tennessee. Notes on the study in general: Among the subsets, naive ones generally showed larger estimated richness than memory ones.

Concerning this clone itself: Its antigen is unidentified.

The CDR3 extends over 13 amino acids. Germline CDR1 reads GTSNPN; CDR2 reads SVGIG (reference sequence). Germline trimming cut 3 bases from V and 4 bases from J; bases unmatched to any gene: 4. DNA at approximately 200 ng, approximately 30,000 T cell genomes, went into sorted-subset replicate PCRs. Original processing notes: Filtering differed for immunoSEQ, which gave only junction sequences without quality scores. TCRdb's copy holds only in-frame clones and misses some; the assay was immunoSEQ multiplex PCR. V and J calls and clone size are given by that table; D and trimming were obtained from the DNA. The repertoire holds 1.5 million to 2.5 million clones, with less than 95% as singletons.

What was sequenced was naive CD8+ T cells sorted from blood. V gene TRBV30 combines with J gene TRBJ2-7, with 9 bases aligning to TRBD1. The receptor's source is a man younger than 35 in good health. CDR3 amino acids: CAWSWDRDYEQYF. CDR3 in DNA: TGTGCCTGGAGCTGGGACAGGGATTACGAGCAGTACTTC.